This TCR beta chain was retrieved from a study of control samples from healthy donors and cancer patients. The CDR3 runs to 13 residues. Germline CDR1 KGHSH, CDR2 LQKENI. Trimming took off 1 base at V and 2 bases at J, with 6 bases between the two ends. Only in-frame clones appear in the TCRdb table, and some are missing; sequencing was by immunoSEQ multiplex PCR. The sample records 120,000 to 150,000 clones, about 91% being singletons. The receptor's source is a man aged 25-45 years in good health. The material sequenced was blood. The chain uses TRBV18 and TRBJ2-7; D is undetermined. CDR3 bases: TGTGCCAGCTCACCACGGCGGACCTACGAGCAGTACTTC. Translation gives CASSPRRTYEQYF.